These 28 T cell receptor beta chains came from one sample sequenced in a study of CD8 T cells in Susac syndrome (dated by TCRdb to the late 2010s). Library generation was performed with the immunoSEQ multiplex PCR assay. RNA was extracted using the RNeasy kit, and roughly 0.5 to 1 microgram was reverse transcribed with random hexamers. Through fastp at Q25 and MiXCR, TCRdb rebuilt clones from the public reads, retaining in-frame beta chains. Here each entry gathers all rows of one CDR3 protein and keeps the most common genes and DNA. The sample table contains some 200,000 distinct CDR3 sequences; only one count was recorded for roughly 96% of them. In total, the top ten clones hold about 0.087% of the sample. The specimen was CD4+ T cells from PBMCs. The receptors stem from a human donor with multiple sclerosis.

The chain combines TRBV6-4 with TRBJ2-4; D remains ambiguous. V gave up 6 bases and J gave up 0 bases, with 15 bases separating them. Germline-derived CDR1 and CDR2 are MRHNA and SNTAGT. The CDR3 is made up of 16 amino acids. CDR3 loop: CASRQTFTVAKNIQYF. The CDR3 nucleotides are TGTGCCAGCAGGCAAACCTTTACCGTAGCCAAAAACATTCAGTACTTC.

CDR3: CASSNSYLPEGYTF. The DNA of the CDR3 is TGTGCCAGCAGTAACAGCTACCTTCCGGAGGGCTACACCTTC. V usage is TRBV6-6 and J usage is TRBJ1-2; D gene ambiguous. Germline CDR1 reads MNHNY; CDR2 reads SVGAGI (reference sequence). V was trimmed by 5 bases and J by 8 bases, leaving 18 bases between them. The CDR3 is made up of 14 amino acids.

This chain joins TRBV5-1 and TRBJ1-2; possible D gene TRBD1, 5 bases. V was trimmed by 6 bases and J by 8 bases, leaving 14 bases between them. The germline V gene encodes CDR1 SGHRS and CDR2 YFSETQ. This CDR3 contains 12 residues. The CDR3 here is CASKRDREGYTF. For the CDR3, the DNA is TGCGCCAGCAAGAGAGACAGAGAAGGCTACACCTTC.

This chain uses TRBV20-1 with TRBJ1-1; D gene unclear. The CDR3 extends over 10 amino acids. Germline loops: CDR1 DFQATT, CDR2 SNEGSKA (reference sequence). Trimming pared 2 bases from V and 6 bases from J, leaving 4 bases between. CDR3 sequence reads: CSARKAEAFF. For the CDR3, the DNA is TGCAGTGCTAGAAAGGCTGAAGCTTTCTTT.

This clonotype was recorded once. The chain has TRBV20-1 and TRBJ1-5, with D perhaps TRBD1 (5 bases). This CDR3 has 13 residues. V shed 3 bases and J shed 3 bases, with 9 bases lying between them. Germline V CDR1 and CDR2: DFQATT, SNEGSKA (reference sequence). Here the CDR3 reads CSARRGPNQPQHF. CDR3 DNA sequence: TGCAGTGCTAGGAGGGGACCCAATCAGCCCCAGCATTTT.

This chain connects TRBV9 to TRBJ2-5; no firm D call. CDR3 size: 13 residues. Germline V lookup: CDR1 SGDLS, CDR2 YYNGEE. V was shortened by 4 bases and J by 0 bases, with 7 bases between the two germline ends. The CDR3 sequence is CASSLRDQETQYF. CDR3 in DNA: TGTGCCAGCAGCCTTCGCGACCAAGAGACCCAGTACTTC.

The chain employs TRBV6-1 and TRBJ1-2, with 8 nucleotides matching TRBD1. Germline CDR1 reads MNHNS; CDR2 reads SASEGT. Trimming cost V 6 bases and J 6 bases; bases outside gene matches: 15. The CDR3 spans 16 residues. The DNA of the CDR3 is TGTGCCAGCAGAACCGGACAGGGAGGTTGGTTCGATGGCTACACCTTC. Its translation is CASRTGQGGWFDGYTF.

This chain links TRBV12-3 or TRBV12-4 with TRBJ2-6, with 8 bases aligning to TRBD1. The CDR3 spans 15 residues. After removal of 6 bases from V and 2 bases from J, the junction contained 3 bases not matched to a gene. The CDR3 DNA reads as TGTGCCAGCAGAATCAGGGGGCCTGGGGCCAACGTCCTGACTTTC. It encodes CASRIRGPGANVLTF.

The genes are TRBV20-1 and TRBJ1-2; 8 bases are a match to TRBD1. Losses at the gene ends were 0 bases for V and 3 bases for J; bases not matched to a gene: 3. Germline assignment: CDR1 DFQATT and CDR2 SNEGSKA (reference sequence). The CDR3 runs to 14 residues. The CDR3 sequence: CSAREPGGDYGYTF. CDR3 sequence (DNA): TGCAGTGCTAGAGAACCAGGGGGCGACTATGGCTACACCTTC.

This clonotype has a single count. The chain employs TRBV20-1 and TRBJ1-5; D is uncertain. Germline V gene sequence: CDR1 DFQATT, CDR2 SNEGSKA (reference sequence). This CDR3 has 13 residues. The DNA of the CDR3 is TGCAGCGTAGGGCGGTATAGCAATCAGCCCCAGCATTTT. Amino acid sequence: CSVGRYSNQPQHF.

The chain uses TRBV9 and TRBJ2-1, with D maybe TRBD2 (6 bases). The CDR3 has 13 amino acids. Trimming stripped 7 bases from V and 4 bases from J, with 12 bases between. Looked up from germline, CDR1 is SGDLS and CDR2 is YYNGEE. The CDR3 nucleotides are TGTGCCAGCGCTCCGGGGGAATACAATGAGCAGTTCTTC. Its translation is CASAPGEYNEQFF.

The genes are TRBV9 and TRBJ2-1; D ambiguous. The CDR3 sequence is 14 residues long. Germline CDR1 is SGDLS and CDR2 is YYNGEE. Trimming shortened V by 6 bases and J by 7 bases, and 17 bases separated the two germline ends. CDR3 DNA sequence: TGTGCCAGCACATCAGATGTCGGGTTAAATGAGCAGTTCTTC. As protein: CASTSDVGLNEQFF.

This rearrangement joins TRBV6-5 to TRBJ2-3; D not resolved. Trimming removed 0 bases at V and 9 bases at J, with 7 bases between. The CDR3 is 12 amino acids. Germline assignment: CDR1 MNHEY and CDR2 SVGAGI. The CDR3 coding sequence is TGTGCCAGCAGTTACTCGTCTGGAACGCAGTATTTT. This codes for CASSYSSGTQYF.

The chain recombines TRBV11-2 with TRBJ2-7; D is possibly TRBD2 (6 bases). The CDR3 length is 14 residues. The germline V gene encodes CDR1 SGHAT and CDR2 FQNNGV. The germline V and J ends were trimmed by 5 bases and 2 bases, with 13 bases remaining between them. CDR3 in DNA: TGTGCCAGCAGCGCCCCACGGGAGCCCTACGAGCAGTACTTC. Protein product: CASSAPREPYEQYF.

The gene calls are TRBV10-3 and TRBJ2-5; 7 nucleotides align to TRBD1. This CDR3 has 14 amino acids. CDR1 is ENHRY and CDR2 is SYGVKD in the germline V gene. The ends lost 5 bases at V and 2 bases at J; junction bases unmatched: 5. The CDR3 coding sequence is TGTGCCATCAGTACTGGACAGGCTCAAGAGACCCAGTACTTC. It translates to CAISTGQAQETQYF.

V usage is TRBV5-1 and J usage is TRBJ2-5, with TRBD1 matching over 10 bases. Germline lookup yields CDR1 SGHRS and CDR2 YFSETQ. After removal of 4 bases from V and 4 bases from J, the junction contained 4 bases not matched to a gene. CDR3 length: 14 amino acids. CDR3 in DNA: TGCGCCAGCAGCACCGGGGACAGGGGAGAGACCCAGTACTTC. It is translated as CASSTGDRGETQYF.

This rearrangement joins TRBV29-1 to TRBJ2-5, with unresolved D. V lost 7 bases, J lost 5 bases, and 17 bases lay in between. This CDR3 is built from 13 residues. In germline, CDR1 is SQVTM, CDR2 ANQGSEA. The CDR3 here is CSATHRTRETQYF. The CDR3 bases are TGCAGCGCGACCCACCGAACCCGGGAGACCCAGTACTTC. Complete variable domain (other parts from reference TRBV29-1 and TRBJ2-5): SAVISQKPSRDICQRGTSLTIQCQVDSQVTMMFWYRQQPGQSLTLIATANQGSEATYESGFVIDKFPISRPNLTFSTLTVSNMSPEDSSIYLCSATHRTRETQYFGPGTRLLVL.

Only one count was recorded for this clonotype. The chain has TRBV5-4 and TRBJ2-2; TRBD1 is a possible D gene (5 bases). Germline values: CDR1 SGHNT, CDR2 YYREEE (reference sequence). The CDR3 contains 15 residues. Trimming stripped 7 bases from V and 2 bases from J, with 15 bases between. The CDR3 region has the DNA TGTGCCAGCTCCTGGGGCCGGGTTAACACCGGGGAGCTGTTTTTT. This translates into CASSWGRVNTGELFF.

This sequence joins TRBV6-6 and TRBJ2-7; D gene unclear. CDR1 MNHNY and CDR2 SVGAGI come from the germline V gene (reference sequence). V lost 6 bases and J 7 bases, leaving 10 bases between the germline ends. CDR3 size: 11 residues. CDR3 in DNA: TGTGCCAGCAGCTTCTCTCGGGAGCAGTACTTC. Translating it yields CASSFSREQYF.

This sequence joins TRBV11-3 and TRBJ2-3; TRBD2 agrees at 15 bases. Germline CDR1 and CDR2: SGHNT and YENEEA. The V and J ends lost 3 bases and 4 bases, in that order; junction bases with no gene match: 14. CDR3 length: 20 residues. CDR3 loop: CASSFPPWTSGRATADTQYF. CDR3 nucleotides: TGTGCCAGCAGCTTTCCCCCCTGGACTAGCGGGAGGGCCACCGCAGATACGCAGTATTTT.

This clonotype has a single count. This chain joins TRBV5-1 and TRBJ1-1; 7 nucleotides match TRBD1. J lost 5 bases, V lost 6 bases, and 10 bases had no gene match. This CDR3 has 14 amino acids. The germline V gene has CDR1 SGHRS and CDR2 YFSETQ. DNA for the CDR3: TGCGCCAGCACTCCGGGGACAGCAGGGACTGAAGCTTTCTTT. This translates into CASTPGTAGTEAFF.

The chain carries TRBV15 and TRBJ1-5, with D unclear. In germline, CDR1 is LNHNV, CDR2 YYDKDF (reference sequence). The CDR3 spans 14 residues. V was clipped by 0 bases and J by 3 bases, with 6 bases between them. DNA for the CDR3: TGTGCCACCAGCAGAGAAAAGCACAATCAGCCCCAGCATTTT. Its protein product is CATSREKHNQPQHF.

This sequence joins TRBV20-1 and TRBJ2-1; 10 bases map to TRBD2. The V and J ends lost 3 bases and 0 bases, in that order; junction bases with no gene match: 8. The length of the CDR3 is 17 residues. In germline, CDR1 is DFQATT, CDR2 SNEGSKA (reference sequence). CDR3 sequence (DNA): TGCAGTGCTAGTTCTAGCGGGAGCCATAGCTCCTACAATGAGCAGTTCTTC. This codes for CSASSSGSHSSYNEQFF.

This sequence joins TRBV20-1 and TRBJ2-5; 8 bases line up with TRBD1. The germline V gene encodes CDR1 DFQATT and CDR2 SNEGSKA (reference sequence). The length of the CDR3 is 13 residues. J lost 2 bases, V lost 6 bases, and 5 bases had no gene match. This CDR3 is CSAVDRGQETQYF. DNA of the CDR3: TGCAGTGCGGTAGACAGGGGACAAGAGACCCAGTACTTC.

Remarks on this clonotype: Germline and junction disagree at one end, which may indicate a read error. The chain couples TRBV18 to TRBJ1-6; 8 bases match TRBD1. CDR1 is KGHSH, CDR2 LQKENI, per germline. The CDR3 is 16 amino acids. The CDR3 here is CASTPRGQGNNSPLHF. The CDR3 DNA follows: TGTGCCAGCACACCCCGTGGACAGGGAAATAATTCACCCCTCCACTTT.

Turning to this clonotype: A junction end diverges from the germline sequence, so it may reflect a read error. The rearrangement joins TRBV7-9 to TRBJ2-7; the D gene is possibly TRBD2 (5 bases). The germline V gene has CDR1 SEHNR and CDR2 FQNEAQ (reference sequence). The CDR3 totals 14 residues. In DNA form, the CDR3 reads TGTGCCAGCAGCCTAGCCCGGGCCTACGATGAGCAGTACTTC. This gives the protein CASSLARAYDEQYF.

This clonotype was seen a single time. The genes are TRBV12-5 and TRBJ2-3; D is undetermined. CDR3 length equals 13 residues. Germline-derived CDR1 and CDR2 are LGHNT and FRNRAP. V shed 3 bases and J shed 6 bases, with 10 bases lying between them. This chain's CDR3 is CASGLSGADTQYF. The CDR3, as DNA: TGTGCTAGTGGTTTATCTGGAGCGGATACGCAGTATTTT.

DNA of the CDR3: TGTGCCAGCTCCTTAACAGGCCCAGCCGGGAATGAGCAGTTCTTC. As protein: CASSLTGPAGNEQFF. V is TRBV18 and J is TRBJ2-1; possibly TRBD1 for D (5 bases). The V end was cut by 6 bases, the J end by 7 bases, with 19 bases between. CDR1 KGHSH and CDR2 LQKENI come from the germline V gene. The CDR3 runs to 15 residues.